A selection of T cell receptor beta chains follows, all from one sample in a study of shared clonotypes between healthy human individuals. Generated by immunoSEQ multiplex PCR, the TCRdb table keeps only in-frame clones and is missing some. Of approximately 2.5 million clones listed, more than 85% were seen once; the top ten hold approximately 0.37%. Specimen: naive CD4+ T cells from PBMCs. The receptors shown here come from a man aged 18 to 30 in good health. Some clones in this sample may be carry-over from other donors' samples. The CDR3 runs from the conserved cysteine through the conserved F or W. The order of the fields is J gene, CDR3 length, V gene, D gene, clone size, CDR3 protein, CDR3 DNA. D genes are given only for firm matches. For some rows the clone size is stated as once, few or many, or as a class when expanded; others skip it.

TRBJ1-5 | 16 | TRBV28 | TRBD1 | . | CASSLVRQGGNQPQHF | TGTGCCAGCAGTTTAGTTAGGCAGGGGGGGAATCAGCCCCAGCATTTT
TRBJ1-4 | 16 | TRBV9 | . | . | CASSAGFRGGNEKLFF | TGTGCCAGCAGCGCCGGCTTTAGGGGGGGTAATGAAAAACTGTTTTTT
TRBJ2-5 | 16 | TRBV5-1 | TRBD2 | . | CASSQGLAGTQETQYF | TGCGCCAGCAGCCAGGGACTAGCGGGGACCCAAGAGACCCAGTACTTC
TRBJ1-4 | 16 | TRBV5-5 | . | once | CASSLTPGPTNEKLFF | TGTGCCAGCAGCCTAACTCCGGGACCGACTAATGAAAAACTGTTTTTT
TRBJ1-5 | 14 | TRBV27 | . | . | CASKSGLWNQPQHF | TGTGCCAGCAAGTCGGGGCTATGGAATCAGCCCCAGCATTTT
TRBJ2-7 | 15 | TRBV6-1 | . | . | CASIPGGSRSYEQYF | TGTGCCAGCATTCCCGGAGGCAGTCGGTCCTACGAGCAGTACTTC
TRBJ1-2 | 15 | TRBV5-8 | . | . | CASSPGTLYNYGYTF | TGTGCCAGCAGTCCCGGGACACTCTACAACTATGGCTACACCTTC
TRBJ2-5 | 15 | TRBV5-1 | TRBD2 | . | CASSGSGTSQETQYF | TGCGCCAGCAGCGGGAGCGGGACCTCCCAAGAGACCCAGTACTTC
TRBJ2-7 | 13 | TRBV19 | TRBD1 | . | CASGDRGPDEQYF | TGTGCCAGTGGTGACAGGGGGCCCGACGAGCAGTACTTC
TRBJ2-7 | 13 | TRBV28 | . | . | CASTKTRDYEQYF | TGTGCCAGCACCAAGACTAGGGATTACGAGCAGTACTTC
TRBJ2-7 | 17 | TRBV28 | TRBD2 | . | CASSQGGAGRPGYEQYF | TGTGCCAGCAGTCAAGGAGGAGCGGGAAGGCCTGGCTACGAGCAGTACTTC
TRBJ2-5 | 15 | TRBV5-4 | . | . | CASSLQRSGKETQYF | TGTGCCAGCAGCCTTCAGCGTAGCGGCAAAGAGACCCAGTACTTC
TRBJ2-7 | 13 | TRBV5-5 | . | . | CASSRGAPGEQYF | TGTGCCAGCAGTCGGGGGGCCCCGGGCGAGCAGTACTTC
TRBJ1-2 | 15 | TRBV5-1 | TRBD1 | . | CASSLVLGQGDGYTF | TGCGCCAGCAGCTTGGTGTTGGGACAGGGCGACGGCTACACCTTC
TRBJ2-5 | 15 | TRBV9 | . | once | CASSVSGGQQETQYF | TGTGCCAGCAGCGTATCCGGTGGACAGCAAGAGACCCAGTACTTC
TRBJ2-3 | 14 | TRBV7-3 | . | . | CASSLGLSGDTQYF | TGTGCCAGCAGCTTAGGACTATCGGGAGATACGCAGTATTTT
TRBJ2-7 | 14 | TRBV7-9 | . | . | CASSLAFTPYEQYF | TGTGCCAGCAGCTTAGCATTCACGCCCTACGAGCAGTACTTC
TRBJ1-3 | 16 | TRBV4-3 | TRBD1 | . | CASSQETTGVGNTIYF | TGCGCCAGCAGCCAGGAGACGACAGGGGTTGGAAACACCATATATTTT
TRBJ1-5 | 16 | TRBV2 | . | . | CASSEGTGGFNQPQHF | TGTGCCAGCAGTGAAGGGACGGGGGGGTTCAATCAGCCCCAGCATTTT
TRBJ2-5 | 18 | TRBV18 | TRBD2 | . | CASSPQSERTSWVETQYF | TGTGCCAGCTCACCACAGTCTGAGAGGACTAGTTGGGTCGAGACCCAGTACTTC
TRBJ2-3 | 14 | TRBV5-4 | . | . | CASSFSGRTDTQYF | TGTGCCAGCAGCTTTAGCGGACGCACAGATACGCAGTATTTT
TRBJ2-1 | 14 | TRBV5-5 | TRBD2 | . | CASSLVGTRNEQFF | TGTGCCAGCAGCTTGGTTGGGACTAGAAATGAGCAGTTCTTC
TRBJ2-2 | 16 | TRBV19 | . | . | CASGLRRPGGTGELFF | TGTGCCAGTGGCCTCCGGCGCCCAGGAGGCACCGGGGAGCTGTTTTTT
TRBJ2-7 | 14 | TRBV9 | TRBD2 | . | CASSVASGTYEQYF | TGTGCCAGCAGCGTAGCTAGCGGAACCTACGAGCAGTACTTC
TRBJ2-1 | 15 | TRBV28 | TRBD2 | . | CASRNLAGAIDEQFF | TGTGCCAGCAGAAACCTAGCGGGAGCAATAGATGAGCAGTTCTTC
TRBJ2-5 | 11 | TRBV2 | . | . | CASSAKETQYF | TGTGCCAGCAGTGCCAAAGAGACCCAGTACTTC
TRBJ2-1 | 18 | TRBV28 | TRBD1 | . | CASSLDFPGTGVYNEQFF | TGTGCCAGCAGTTTAGATTTTCCCGGGACAGGGGTCTACAATGAGCAGTTCTTC
TRBJ2-1 | 14 | TRBV29-1 | TRBD2 | . | CSAKLAGDIRRQFF | TGCAGCGCCAAACTAGCGGGAGACATCCGTCGGCAGTTCTTC
TRBJ1-6 | 13 | TRBV5-1 | . | . | CATSAVGNSPLHF | TGCGCCACTTCGGCGGTTGGAAATTCACCCCTCCACTTT
TRBJ2-6 | 13 | TRBV28 | . | . | CASSLGGANVLTF | TGTGCCAGCAGTCTTGGTGGGGCCAACGTCCTGACTTTC
TRBJ2-7 | 16 | TRBV5-8 | TRBD2 | . | CASSRMGGAGAYEQYF | TGTGCCAGCAGCCGGATGGGTGGGGCGGGGGCCTACGAGCAGTACTTC